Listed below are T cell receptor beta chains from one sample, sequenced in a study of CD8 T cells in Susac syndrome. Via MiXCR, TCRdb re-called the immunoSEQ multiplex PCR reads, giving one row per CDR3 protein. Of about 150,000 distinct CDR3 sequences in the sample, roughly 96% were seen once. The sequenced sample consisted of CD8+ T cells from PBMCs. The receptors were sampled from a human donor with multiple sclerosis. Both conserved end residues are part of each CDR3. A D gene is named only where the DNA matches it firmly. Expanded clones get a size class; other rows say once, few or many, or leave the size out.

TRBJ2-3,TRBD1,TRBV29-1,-,TGCAGCGTTGTCTTTGGAATGACAGGGGGAGTCACAGATACGCAGTATTTT,CSVVFGMTGGVTDTQYF
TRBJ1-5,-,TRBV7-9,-,TGTGCCAGCAGCCCGAGCTTAGATCAGCCCCAGCATTTT,CASSPSLDQPQHF
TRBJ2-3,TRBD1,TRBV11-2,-,TGTGCCAGCAGCCTTTACTCCGGGACAGGGATGAGAGATACGCAGTATTTT,CASSLYSGTGMRDTQYF
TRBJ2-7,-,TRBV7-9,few,TGTGCCAGCAGCTACCGGGACCGGGCCTACGAGCAGTACTTC,CASSYRDRAYEQYF
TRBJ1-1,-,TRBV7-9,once,TGTGCCAGCCTCCAGGGAAAGGATGAAGCTTTCTTT,CASLQGKDEAFF
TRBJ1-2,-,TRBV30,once,TGTGCCTGGAGTGTAGGGCACATCGCAGCCTATGGCTACACCTTC,CAWSVGHIAAYGYTF
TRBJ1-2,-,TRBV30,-,TGTGCCTCCTGGACGGGCGCTAACTACACCTTC,CASWTGANYTF
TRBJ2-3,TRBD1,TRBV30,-,TGTGCCTGGAATAAAGGACAGGGGCCCACAGATACGCAGTATTTT,CAWNKGQGPTDTQYF
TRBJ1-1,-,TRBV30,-,TGTGCCTACACTTTCGAAGGGCTGGGTATGAACACTGAAGCTTTCTTT,CAYTFEGLGMNTEAFF
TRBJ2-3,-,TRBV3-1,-,TGTGCCAGCAGCCAAGAAGCTCCACCCGGTACGCAGTATTTT,CASSQEAPPGTQYF
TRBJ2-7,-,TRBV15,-,TGTGCCACCAGCCTTTATCAGGGGGGGTCCTACGAGCAGTACTTC,CATSLYQGGSYEQYF
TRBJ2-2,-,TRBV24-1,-,TGTGCCACCAGTGATACAATGGGCGCAGACACCGGGGAGCTGTTTTTT,CATSDTMGADTGELFF
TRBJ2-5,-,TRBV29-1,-,TGCAGCGTCGATAGGACAGCCACAATCCAAGAGACCCAGTACTTC,CSVDRTATIQETQYF
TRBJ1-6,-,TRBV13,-,TGTGCCAGCCAGGGAGAGGGAGATAATTCACCCCTCCACTTT,CASQGEGDNSPLHF
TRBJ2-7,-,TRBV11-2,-,TGTGCCAGCAACTCGGGGACTCACCCCTACGAGCAGTACTTC,CASNSGTHPYEQYF
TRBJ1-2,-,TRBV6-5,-,TGTGCCAGCAGTACCTATACAGGGCTTGGTGGCTACACCTTC,CASSTYTGLGGYTF
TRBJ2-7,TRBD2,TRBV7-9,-,TGTGCCAGCAGCGGCGGGAGGGACGAGCAGTACTTC,CASSGGRDEQYF
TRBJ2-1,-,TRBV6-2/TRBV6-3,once,TGTGCCAGCAGCCTTAGGCAGGGTAGCTACAATGAGCAGTTCTTC,CASSLRQGSYNEQFF
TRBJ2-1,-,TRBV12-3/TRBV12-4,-,TGTGCCAGCAGTCTTGGGGTGAATGAGCAGTTCTTC,CASSLGVNEQFF
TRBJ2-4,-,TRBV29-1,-,TGCAGCGTTGAACAGGGAAACATTCAGTACTTC,CSVEQGNIQYF
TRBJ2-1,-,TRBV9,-,TGTGCCAGCAGCGTAGTAGGGAGGGGGGCGTACAATGAGCAGTTCTTC,CASSVVGRGAYNEQFF
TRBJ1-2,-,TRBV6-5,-,TGTGCCAGCAGCCTCGGGGGAGAGGATGGCTACACCTTC,CASSLGGEDGYTF
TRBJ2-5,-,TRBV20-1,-,TGCAGTGCTAGGGGGCGATCGTCAGAGACCCAGTACTTC,CSARGRSSETQYF
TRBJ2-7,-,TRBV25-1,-,TGTGCCAGCAGTATCGCTCCCTACGAGCAGTACTTC,CASSIAPYEQYF
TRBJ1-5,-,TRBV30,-,TGTGCCTGGAGCTCGGGAACTGATAGCAATCAGCCCCAGCATTTT,CAWSSGTDSNQPQHF
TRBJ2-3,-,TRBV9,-,TGTGCCAGCAGCGGTGGGGGCTTAAGCACAGATACGCAGTATTTT,CASSGGGLSTDTQYF
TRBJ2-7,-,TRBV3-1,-,TGTGCCAGCAGCCGAGAAATGCCCTCCTACGAGCAGTACTTC,CASSREMPSYEQYF
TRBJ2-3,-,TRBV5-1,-,TGCGCCAGCAGCTTGGGAGGGACAAGTTCTAGCACAGATACGCAGTATTTT,CASSLGGTSSSTDTQYF
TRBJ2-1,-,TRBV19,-,TGTGCCAGTACCGCGGGGGCACAGGGGACCTACAATGAGCAGTTCTTC,CASTAGAQGTYNEQFF
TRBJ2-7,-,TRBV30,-,TGTGCCTGCCGGAGGGACGGCCCCTACGAGCAGTACTTC,CACRRDGPYEQYF
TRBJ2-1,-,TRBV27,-,TGTGCCAGCCGGGCGAACCTAAGTCCTACCTACAATGAGCAGTTCTTC,CASRANLSPTYNEQFF
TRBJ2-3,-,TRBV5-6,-,TGTGCCAGCAGCTTGGCGCCGACAGATACGCAGTATTTT,CASSLAPTDTQYF
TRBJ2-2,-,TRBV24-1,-,TGTGCCACCAGTGGAGGGGACGCCGGGGAGCTGTTTTTT,CATSGGDAGELFF
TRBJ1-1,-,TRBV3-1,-,TGTGCCAGCGGTCTTGGGGCTAACACTGAAGCTTTCTTT,CASGLGANTEAFF
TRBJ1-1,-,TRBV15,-,TGTGCCACCAGCAGCAGGGGAGGTACTGAAGCTTTCTTT,CATSSRGGTEAFF
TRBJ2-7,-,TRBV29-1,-,TGCAGCGTTGAGACCCCGAGCCTACGGGAGCAGTACTTC,CSVETPSLREQYF
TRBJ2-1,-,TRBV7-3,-,TGTGCCAGCAGCTTACAAGACAATGAGCAGTTCTTC,CASSLQDNEQFF
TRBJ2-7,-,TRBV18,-,TGTGCCAGCTCACCACCAGGGGCCTACGAGCAGTACTTC,CASSPPGAYEQYF
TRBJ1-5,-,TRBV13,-,TGTGCCAGCACCAGGGAGTCAGGGCCCCAGCATTTT,CASTRESGPQHF
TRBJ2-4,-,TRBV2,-,TGTGCCAGCACGGAGGGAAACATTCAGTACTTC,CASTEGNIQYF
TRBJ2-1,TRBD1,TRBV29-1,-,TGCAGCCTCCTATCGGACAGGGGCAATGAGCAGTTCTTC,CSLLSDRGNEQFF
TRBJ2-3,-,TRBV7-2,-,TGTGCCAGCAGCTTAGGTTCGGCCAGCACGCAGTATTTT,CASSLGSASTQYF
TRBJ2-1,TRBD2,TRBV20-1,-,TGTTCTGCGGGGGGGAGGCAGGTCTCCTACAATGAGCAGTTCTTC,CSAGGRQVSYNEQFF
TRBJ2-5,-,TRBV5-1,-,TGCGCCAGTTCCGGGACTCCTAGGGAGACCCAGTACTTC,CASSGTPRETQYF
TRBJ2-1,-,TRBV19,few,TGTGCCAGTAGTATCTCAGGCTACAATGAGCAGTTCTTC,CASSISGYNEQFF
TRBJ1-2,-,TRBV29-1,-,TGCAGCGTTGGAGACAGCGATGCTAACTATGGCTACACCTTC,CSVGDSDANYGYTF
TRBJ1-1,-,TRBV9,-,TGTGCCAGCAGCGTAGGAACGAACACTGAAGCTTTCTTT,CASSVGTNTEAFF
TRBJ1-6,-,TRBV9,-,TGTGCCAGCAGCGTAGGCTCCAGTTATAATTCACCCCTCCACTTT,CASSVGSSYNSPLHF
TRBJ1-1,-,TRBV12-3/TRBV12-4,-,TGTGCCAGCGGGCCCCGGGGTGCTGCAACTGAAGCTTTCTTT,CASGPRGAATEAFF
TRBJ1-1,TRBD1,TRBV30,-,TGTGCCTGGAAACCAGGGGGTGGGACTGAAGCTTTCTTT,CAWKPGGGTEAFF
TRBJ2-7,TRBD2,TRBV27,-,TGTGCCAGCAGTCCGACCTGGGGGGGAGGGAGAAAGGCCTACGAGCAGTACTTC,CASSPTWGGGRKAYEQYF